A single T cell receptor (beta chain) is shown here with its context. Its antigen is unidentified. The sample comes from a study of OX40 agonist ivuxolimab in advanced cancers. Whole-study findings and limits: The expanded peripheral T cells' antigen specificity was not determined.

Some clones are missing from TCRdb's copy, which holds only in-frame ones; the method was immunoSEQ multiplex PCR. In the table there are about 62,000 clones, about 80% of which are singletons. The CDR3 extends over 11 amino acids. CDR1 is WNHNN, CDR2 SYGVQD, per germline (reference sequence). With 5 bases removed from V and 5 bases from J, the gap between germline ends came to 6 bases. The source is an adult with an advanced solid tumor such as melanoma, head and neck, liver or kidney cancer. The gene calls are TRBV10-1 and TRBJ1-1, with D unclear. The sample was CD4+ or CD8+ T cells sorted from blood, taken in a trial of the OX40 agonist ivuxolimab. The CDR3: CASSLGTEAFF. The CDR3, as DNA: TGCGCCAGCAGTCTCGGGACTGAAGCTTTCTTT.